One and the same sample provided the 8 T cell receptor beta chains below, sequenced in a study of blood T cells in healthy people across ages (dated by TCRdb to between 2015 and 2016). The library was prepared using 5' RACE. Sequenced on an Illumina HiSeq 2500. The second PCR ran for roughly 7 to 11 cycles and used a J-beta primer mix along with a sample-barcoded 5' primer. TCRdb trimmed public reads at Q25 via fastp, called clones via MiXCR and kept in-frame beta chains. Each record represents a unique CDR3 protein, reported with the most common genes and DNA among its rows. The sample yields roughly 800,000 distinct CDR3 sequences; 58% were counted once. Around 22% of the sample lies in the top ten. Sequencing was carried out using blood. All receptors derive from a man aged 30 to 39 in good health.

This clonotype was observed once. This sequence joins TRBV5-4 and TRBJ2-5; possibly TRBD1 for D (6 bases). CDR3 length: 15 residues. The germline V and J ends were trimmed by 4 bases and 4 bases, with 17 bases remaining between them. Germline V gives CDR1 SGHNT, CDR2 YYREEE (reference sequence). CDR3 sequence: CASSPIRGSRETQYF. CDR3 coding DNA: TGTGCCAGCAGCCCCATAAGGGGGTCCAGAGAGACCCAGTACTTC.

The chain employs TRBV18 and TRBJ1-1; tentative D call: TRBD1 (5 bases). This CDR3 comprises 15 residues. The germline CDR1 and CDR2 sequences are KGHSH and LQKENI. Trimming took 2 bases from V and 6 from J, leaving 16 bases between them. CDR3 in amino acids: CASSPVRAGIPEAFF. The CDR3 coding sequence is TGTGCCAGCTCACCAGTTAGGGCAGGGATCCCTGAAGCTTTCTTT. Together with reference TRBV18 and TRBJ1-1, the CDR3 gives the full variable domain: NAGVMQNPRHLVRRRGQEARLRCSPMKGHSHVYWYRQLPEEGLKFMVYLQKENIIDESGMPKERFSAEFPKEGPSILRIQQVVRGDSAAYFCASSPVRAGIPEAFFGQGTRLTVV.

The genes are TRBV7-2 and TRBJ1-5; no definite D call. CDR3 length: 12 residues. Trimming removed 4 bases from V and 10 bases from J, with 11 bases in between. Germline lookup yields CDR1 SGHTA and CDR2 FQGNSA. Here the CDR3 DNA reads TGTGCCAGCAGCTCAATCGGGCTACCCCAGCATTTT. Amino acids: CASSSIGLPQHF. Combining the CDR3 with reference TRBV7-2 and TRBJ1-5 gives the whole variable domain GAGVSQSPSNKVTEKGKDVELRCDPISGHTALYWYRQSLGQGLEFLIYFQGNSAPDKSGLPSDRFSAERTGGSVSTLTIQRTQQEDSAVYLCASSSIGLPQHFGDGTRLSIL.

This clonotype has just a few counts. V is TRBV7-2 and J is TRBJ2-7, with TRBD2 as a possible D gene (6 bases). The CDR3 loop spans 14 amino acids. The V gene lost 6 bases and the J gene lost 2 bases, with 14 bases spanning the gap. Germline CDR1 reads SGHTA; CDR2 reads FQGNSA. Here the CDR3 DNA reads TGTGCCAGCAGTTCCGGGAGTGGCCCCTACGAGCAGTACTTC. Translated: CASSSGSGPYEQYF.

The chain couples TRBV7-9 to TRBJ2-5; 7 nucleotides agree with TRBD2. The CDR3 length is 15 residues. V lost 3 bases and J lost 11; bases outside the gene matches: 15. Germline V gene lookup returns CDR1 SEHNR and CDR2 FQNEAQ (reference sequence). The CDR3 coding sequence is TGTGCCAGCAGCTTCAAAAGCGGGGAAAGAAATGAGCAGTACTTC. It is translated as CASSFKSGERNEQYF. The full variable domain, completed using reference TRBV7-9 and TRBJ2-5, is DTGVSQNPRHKITKRGQNVTFRCDPISEHNRLYWYRQTLGQGPEFLTYFQNEAQLEKSRLLSDRFSAERPKGSFSTLEIQRTEQGDSAMYLCASSFKSGERNEQYFGPGTRLLVL.

The rearrangement joins TRBV10-3 to TRBJ2-7; 8 bases map to TRBD2. CDR1 and CDR2 from the germline V gene are ENHRY and SYGVKD. The CDR3 totals 15 residues. The V gene end was trimmed by 0 bases and the J gene end by 9 bases; junction bases not matched to a gene: 10. CDR3 sequence (DNA): TGTGCCATCAGTGAGTCGGGACTAGGAGCTGGCGGGCAGTACTTC. It translates to CAISESGLGAGGQYF.

This clonotype was observed once. The gene calls are TRBV2 and TRBJ2-7; D ambiguous. Germline CDR1 reads SNHLY; CDR2 reads FYNNEI. This CDR3 spans 13 amino acids. Trimming stripped 6 bases from V and 2 bases from J, with 11 bases between. The CDR3 DNA is TGTGCCAGCAGGACTCAACCTACCTACGAGCAGTACTTC. Translating gives CASRTQPTYEQYF.

The V gene is TRBV9, the J gene TRBJ2-7, with 7 bases identical to TRBD2. The CDR3 consists of 15 residues. Germline CDR1 SGDLS, CDR2 YYNGEE. V shed 0 bases and J 4 bases; nucleotides not matched to a gene: 7. This CDR3 reads CASSVAGEGVYEQYF. DNA of the CDR3: TGTGCCAGCAGCGTAGCGGGGGAGGGAGTGTACGAGCAGTACTTC. Filled out from reference TRBV9 and TRBJ2-7, the complete variable domain reads DSGVTQTPKHLITATGQRVTLRCSPRSGDLSVYWYQQSLDQGLQFLIQYYNGEERAKGNILERFSAQQFPDLHSELNLSSLELGDSALYFCASSVAGEGVYEQYFGPGTRLTVT.